The 30 T cell receptor beta chains listed next were all sequenced from one sample in a study of blood T cell repertoires in COVID-19. Sequencing used immunoSEQ multiplex PCR; TCRdb keeps in-frame clones, though not all of them. Here the sample spans approximately 300,000 clones, 75% to 95% being singletons. Sequencing was performed on peripheral blood. Receptor source: a woman in her twenties or thirties with COVID-19, enrolled during active disease.

The J gene is TRBJ2-3, the V gene TRBV5-1; unclear D gene. Germline CDR1 SGHRS, CDR2 YFSETQ. Trimming removed 4 bases from V and 4 bases from J, with 7 bases in between. CDR3 length: 12 residues. The CDR3 nucleotides are TGCGCCAGCAGCCCCGACTCAGATACGCAGTATTTT. Its protein product is CASSPDSDTQYF. The full variable domain, its missing parts supplied by reference TRBV5-1 and TRBJ2-3, is KAGVTQTPRYLIKTRGQQVTLSCSPISGHRSVSWYQQTPGQGLQFLFEYFSETQRNKGNFPGRFSGRQFSNSRSEMNVSTLELGDSALYLCASSPDSDTQYFGPGTRLTVL.

V and J are TRBV5-6 and TRBJ1-4, with TRBD1 identical over 7 bases. V dropped 3 bases and J dropped 7; count of bases not matched to a gene: 18. CDR3 size: 18 residues. Germline CDR1 and CDR2: SGHDT and YYEEEE. This CDR3 is CASSSQGVLPSSTEKLFF. As DNA, the CDR3 is TGTGCCAGCAGCTCCCAGGGGGTGCTACCATCATCCACTGAAAAACTGTTTTTT. The full variable domain, its missing parts supplied by reference TRBV5-6 and TRBJ1-4, is DAGVTQSPTHLIKTRGQQVTLRCSPKSGHDTVSWYQQALGQGPQFIFQYYEEEERQRGNFPDRFSGHQFPNYSSELNVNALLLGDSALYLCASSSQGVLPSSTEKLFFGSGTQLSVL.

V gene TRBV6-4 combines with J gene TRBJ2-3; a possible D gene is TRBD2 (5 bases). CDR3 length equals 14 residues. The V and J ends lost 4 bases and 2 bases respectively, with 10 bases between them. From germline, CDR1 is MRHNA and CDR2 SNTAGT. The CDR3 reads CASSAEAFTDTQYF. The CDR3 coding sequence is TGTGCCAGCAGTGCGGAGGCTTTCACAGATACGCAGTATTTT.

V usage is TRBV30 and J usage is TRBJ1-5; TRBD1 matches 10 bases. V dropped 2 bases and J dropped 5; count of bases not matched to a gene: 6. Per germline, CDR1 GTSNPN and CDR2 SVGIG (reference sequence). The CDR3 spans 15 residues. The CDR3 spells CAWSRTGTGDQPQHF. In DNA form, the CDR3 reads TGTGCCTGGAGTAGAACCGGGACAGGGGATCAGCCCCAGCATTTT.

V gene TRBV6-1 combines with J gene TRBJ2-7; 7 bases fit TRBD2. The CDR3 runs 16 residues. V was clipped by 0 bases and J by 0 bases; unmatched bases: 5. CDR1 is MNHNS, CDR2 SASEGT, per germline. The CDR3, as DNA: TGTGCCAGCAGTGAAGCGGGGCGGGGGATCTCCTACGAGCAGTACTTC. Its protein is CASSEAGRGISYEQYF.

The chain combines TRBV9 with TRBJ1-6, with a weak D call TRBD1 (5 bases). The germline V gene has CDR1 SGDLS and CDR2 YYNGEE. The CDR3 sequence is 15 residues long. V dropped 4 bases and J dropped 7 bases, with 15 bases sitting between them. CDR3 loop: CASSLSGSGNSPLHF. The CDR3 bases are TGTGCCAGCAGCCTTTCCGGGTCAGGGAATTCACCCCTCCACTTT.

A few counts support this clone. Other DNA sequences from this sample encode an identical CDR3 as well. The chain employs TRBV30 and TRBJ1-6; 11 nucleotides line up with TRBD1. Germline CDR1 reads GTSNPN; CDR2 reads SVGIG (reference sequence). J was trimmed by 10 bases and V by 4 bases; bases with no gene match: 3. The CDR3 covers 13 residues. The CDR3 region has the DNA TGTGCCTGGACCGGGACAGGGGGATCACCCCTCCACTTT. This codes for CAWTGTGGSPLHF.

J is TRBJ2-3 and V is TRBV19, with D possibly TRBD2 on 6 matching bases. The germline CDR1 and CDR2 sequences are LNHDA and SQIVND (reference sequence). V gave up 7 bases and J gave up 0 bases, with 17 bases separating them. This CDR3 comprises 16 residues. The DNA for the CDR3 is TGTGCCAGTACTGAGGGGCTAGCGTCTAGCACAGATACGCAGTATTTT. Amino acids: CASTEGLASSTDTQYF.

The chain has TRBV30 and TRBJ1-2; possibly TRBD1 for D (5 bases). The CDR3 runs 12 residues. V dropped 1 base and J dropped 7 bases, with 10 bases sitting between them. Germline values: CDR1 GTSNPN, CDR2 SVGIG (reference sequence). The CDR3: CAWSARGSGYTF. In nucleotides, the CDR3 is TGTGCCTGGAGTGCAAGGGGAAGTGGCTACACCTTC.

CDR3 sequence reads: CAWSLEQAPNSPLHF. The DNA of the CDR3 is TGTGCCTGGAGTTTAGAACAGGCGCCTAATTCACCCCTCCACTTT. This rearrangement joins TRBV30 to TRBJ1-6, with a possible D match to TRBD1 (5 bases). CDR1 is GTSNPN, CDR2 SVGIG, per germline (reference sequence). Trimming stripped 2 bases from V and 6 bases from J, with 14 bases between. The CDR3 has 15 residues.

The chain combines TRBV30 with TRBJ2-7; TRBD2 matches 14 bases. Germline loops: CDR1 GTSNPN, CDR2 SVGIG (reference sequence). Trimming cost V 1 base and J 4 bases; bases outside gene matches: 21. The CDR3 is made up of 21 amino acids. CDR3 DNA sequence: TGTGCCTGGAGTGCCCCCCGCCGGGGACTAGCGGGAGAGAGTGATAGGTACGAGCAGTACTTC. Protein: CAWSAPRRGLAGESDRYEQYF.

This sequence joins TRBV5-1 and TRBJ2-7; TRBD2 might be the D (6 bases). V was shortened by 2 bases and J by 2 bases, with 11 bases between the two germline ends. Germline V gene data show CDR1 as SGHRS and CDR2 as YFSETQ. The CDR3 loop spans 14 amino acids. CDR3 loop: CASSFIPGAYEQYF. CDR3 bases: TGCGCCAGCAGCTTTATCCCGGGGGCCTACGAGCAGTACTTC.

The rearrangement links TRBV28 to TRBJ1-2, with 10 bases aligning to TRBD1. CDR1 and CDR2 from the germline V gene are MDHEN and SYDVKM. This CDR3 is 14 amino acids long. J lost 5 bases, V lost 6 bases, and 6 bases had no gene match. The CDR3 loop reads CASRAGQGGYGYTF. CDR3 DNA: TGTGCCAGCAGGGCCGGACAGGGGGGGTATGGCTACACCTTC.

The genes are TRBV7-8 and TRBJ2-7, with D perhaps matching TRBD1 (7 bases). From germline, CDR1 is SGHVS and CDR2 FQNEAQ. V lost 5 bases and J 1 base, leaving 15 bases between the germline ends. This CDR3 spans 15 amino acids. The CDR3 region has the DNA TGTGCCAGCAGCCCGCAGGGGGGACAGTCCTACGAGCAGTACTTC. Amino acids: CASSPQGGQSYEQYF.

The chain recombines TRBV5-5 with TRBJ2-5; 10 positions agree with TRBD2. V trimming: 4 bases; J trimming: 5 bases; junction bases outside the gene matches: 11. The CDR3 sequence is 16 residues long. Germline-derived CDR1 and CDR2 are SGHKS and YYEKEE (reference sequence). The CDR3 is CASSLQASGRGETQYF. CDR3 sequence (DNA): TGTGCCAGCAGCCTTCAAGCCAGCGGGAGGGGGGAGACCCAGTACTTC.

This rearrangement joins TRBV11-3 to TRBJ2-1; 11 bases align to TRBD2. Looked up from germline, CDR1 is SGHNT and CDR2 is YENEEA. The CDR3 covers 17 residues. The junction had 8 bases not matched to a gene; V was cut back by 3 bases and J by 4 bases. The chain's CDR3 is CASSLGSGRASYNEQFF. The CDR3 DNA sequence: TGTGCCAGCAGCTTGGGTAGCGGGAGGGCGTCTTACAATGAGCAGTTCTTC. The variable domain in full, completed from reference TRBV11-3 and TRBJ2-1, reads EAGVVQSPRYKIIEKKQPVAFWCNPISGHNTLYWYLQNLGQGPELLIRYENEEAVDDSQLPKDRFSAERLKGVDSTLKIQPAELGDSAVYLCASSLGSGRASYNEQFFGPGTRLTVL.

V usage is TRBV19 and J usage is TRBJ2-2; D perhaps matches TRBD2 (6 bases). The CDR3 contains 15 residues. The germline gives CDR1 LNHDA, CDR2 SQIVND (reference sequence). The ends were cut back, 9 bases at V and 5 bases at J, with 19 bases in the middle. The CDR3 protein is CASRRAGINTGELFF. CDR3 sequence (DNA): TGTGCCAGCCGGAGGGCAGGTATCAATACCGGGGAGCTGTTTTTT.

This chain connects TRBV27 to TRBJ2-6, with 7 bases identical to TRBD1. After removal of 10 bases from V and 6 bases from J, the junction contained 9 bases not matched to a gene. Germline V gene lookup returns CDR1 MNHEY and CDR2 SMNVEV (reference sequence). This CDR3 has 14 amino acids. CDR3 coding DNA: TGTGCCACCTCCGGGACAGCTGAGGCCAACGTCCTGACTTTC. Translation gives CATSGTAEANVLTF.

V usage is TRBV5-4 and J usage is TRBJ2-3; 7 bases are a match to TRBD2. CDR3 length: 16 amino acids. Germline CDR1 SGHNT, CDR2 YYREEE (reference sequence). V trimming: 1 base; J trimming: 0 bases; junction bases outside the gene matches: 5. The CDR3 region has the DNA TGTGCCAGCAGCTTGTTCAGCGGGGCTAGCACAGATACGCAGTATTTT. Protein sequence: CASSLFSGASTDTQYF.

V usage is TRBV5-8 and J usage is TRBJ1-1, with D possibly being TRBD1 (6 bases). With 4 bases removed from V and 4 bases from J, the gap between germline ends came to 14 bases. This CDR3 is built from 14 residues. Per the germline V gene, CDR1 is SGHTS and CDR2 is YDEGEE. The CDR3 loop is CASSPGTRITEAFF. CDR3 coding DNA: TGTGCCAGCAGCCCCGGGACAAGGATCACTGAAGCTTTCTTT.

The J gene is TRBJ2-5, the V gene TRBV20-1; possibly TRBD2 for D (5 bases). The CDR3 consists of 11 residues. Trimming shortened V by 5 bases and J by 5 bases, and 9 bases separated the two germline ends. Germline V gene sequence: CDR1 DFQATT, CDR2 SNEGSKA (reference sequence). Here the CDR3 reads CSAYRRETQYF. CDR3 nucleotides: TGCAGTGCTTACCGGAGGGAGACCCAGTACTTC.

CDR3 DNA: TGCGCCAGCAGCGCAAAGCTTCGAGGGGGCACTGAAGCTTTCTTT. Encoded protein: CASSAKLRGGTEAFF. This chain connects TRBV5-1 to TRBJ1-1, with a possible D match to TRBD1 (6 bases). The CDR3 runs to 15 residues. From germline, CDR1 is SGHRS and CDR2 YFSETQ. The germline V and J ends were trimmed by 4 bases and 4 bases, with 17 bases remaining between them.

This clone was counted many times. This rearrangement joins TRBV5-5 to TRBJ2-7; D is possibly TRBD2 (6 bases). Trimming stripped 4 bases from V and 0 bases from J, with 17 bases between. The CDR3 loop spans 16 amino acids. Germline CDR1 and CDR2: SGHKS and YYEKEE (reference sequence). The CDR3 bases are TGTGCCAGCAGCCGTTTAGCGGACTGGAGCTCCTACGAGCAGTACTTC. This translates into CASSRLADWSSYEQYF.

The chain couples TRBV5-1 to TRBJ2-1; D unresolved. The ends were cut back, 0 bases at V and 4 bases at J, with 11 bases in the middle. Germline V lookup: CDR1 SGHRS, CDR2 YFSETQ. The CDR3 is 15 amino acids. CDR3 in amino acids: CASSLETPKYNEQFF. The CDR3 DNA reads TGCGCCAGCAGCTTGGAGACTCCTAAGTACAATGAGCAGTTCTTC.

The chain is built from TRBV4-2 and TRBJ2-7, with 12 bases lining up with TRBD2. Germline lookup yields CDR1 LGHNA and CDR2 YNFKEQ. Trimming cost V 0 bases and J 4 bases; bases outside gene matches: 7. The CDR3 covers 17 residues. CDR3 sequence reads: CASSQELAGGIVYEQYF. The CDR3 nucleotides read TGTGCCAGCAGCCAAGAACTAGCGGGAGGAATTGTGTACGAGCAGTACTTC.

This chain links TRBV30 with TRBJ1-3; 11 bases align to TRBD1. CDR3 size: 16 residues. Germline V gene sequence: CDR1 GTSNPN, CDR2 SVGIG (reference sequence). V trimming: 0 bases; J trimming: 0 bases; junction bases outside the gene matches: 1. The CDR3 sequence: CAWSVGTGGSGNTIYF. The DNA of the CDR3 is TGTGCCTGGAGTGTAGGGACAGGGGGCTCTGGAAACACCATATATTTT.

This chain joins TRBV10-3 and TRBJ2-3, with 8 bases lining up with TRBD2. Germline trimming cut 8 bases from V and 2 bases from J; bases unmatched to any gene: 3. CDR3 length: 13 residues. Germline assignment: CDR1 ENHRY and CDR2 SYGVKD. CDR3 loop: CAIQAGDTDTQYF. CDR3 nucleotide sequence: TGTGCCATCCAAGCGGGAGACACAGATACGCAGTATTTT.

The gene calls are TRBV11-2 and TRBJ1-3, with TRBD1 identical over 8 bases. Germline CDR1 is SGHAT and CDR2 is FQNNGV. Trimming cost V 5 bases and J 0 bases; bases outside gene matches: 3. CDR3 length: 15 amino acids. The CDR3 DNA follows: TGTGCCAGCAGCCCGGGACAGGACTCTGGAAACACCATATATTTT. This translates into CASSPGQDSGNTIYF.

The V and J genes are TRBV4-1 and TRBJ1-2; possible D gene TRBD1, 5 bases. The germline V and J ends were trimmed by 2 bases and 7 bases, with 23 bases remaining between them. The CDR3 loop spans 17 amino acids. The V gene's germline CDR1 is MGHRA and CDR2 YSYEKL. The CDR3 nucleotides are TGCGCCAGCAGCCAACCTAGGGGCAGGGAAGGAGAGAGTGGCTACACCTTC. Amino acids: CASSQPRGREGESGYTF.

The chain combines TRBV5-4 with TRBJ2-4; the match to TRBD1 covers 7 bases. This CDR3 spans 13 amino acids. V lost 0 bases and J lost 11; bases outside the gene matches: 5. CDR1 and CDR2 from the germline V gene are SGHNT and YYREEE (reference sequence). CDR3 loop: CASSLAGQGVQYF. Written as DNA, the CDR3 is TGTGCCAGCAGCTTGGCCGGGCAGGGGGTTCAGTACTTC.